This note documents a single T cell receptor (beta chain) sequence. The germline V gene has CDR1 SGHAT and CDR2 FQNNGV. There are 14 residues in the CDR3. After removal of 2 bases from V and 6 bases from J, the junction contained 0 bases not matched to a gene. All TCR cDNA molecules were individually tagged with a unique molecular identifier. TCRdb independently ran MiXCR on the 5' RACE reads; one entry per CDR3 protein. The data hold about 45,000 distinct CDR3 sequences, with 12% to 15% observed a single time. This sample is drawn from a study of spatial heterogeneity in lung cancer. Time point noted: sample taken at primary tumor resection. There were some 76 donors, all of them untreated patients with early-stage non-small cell lung cancer.

This clonotype was sampled from a male donor with early-stage non-small cell lung cancer. The chain recombines TRBV11-2 with TRBJ2-3, with TRBD2 matching 12 bases. The material was PBMCs, obtained at surgery. The CDR3 nucleotides read TGTGCCAGCAGCTTACTAGCGGGAGGGGATACGCAGTATTTT. This translates into CASSLLAGGDTQYF.